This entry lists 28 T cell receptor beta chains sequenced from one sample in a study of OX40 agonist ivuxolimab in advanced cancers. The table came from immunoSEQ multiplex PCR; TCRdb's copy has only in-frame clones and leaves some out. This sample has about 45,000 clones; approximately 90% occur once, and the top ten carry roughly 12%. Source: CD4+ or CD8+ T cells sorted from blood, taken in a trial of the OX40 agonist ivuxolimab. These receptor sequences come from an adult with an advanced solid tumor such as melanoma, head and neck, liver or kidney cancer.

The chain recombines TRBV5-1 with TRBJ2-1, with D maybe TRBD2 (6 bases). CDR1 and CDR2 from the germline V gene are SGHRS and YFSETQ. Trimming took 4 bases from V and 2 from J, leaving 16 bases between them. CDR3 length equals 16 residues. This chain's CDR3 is CASSPTGTGAYNEQFF. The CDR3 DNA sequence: TGCGCCAGCAGCCCAACCGGGACGGGGGCCTACAATGAGCAGTTCTTC.

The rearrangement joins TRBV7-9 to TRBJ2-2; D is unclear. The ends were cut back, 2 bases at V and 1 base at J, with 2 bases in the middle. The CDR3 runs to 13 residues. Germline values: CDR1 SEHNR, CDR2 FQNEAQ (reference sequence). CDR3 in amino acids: CASSLRNTGELFF. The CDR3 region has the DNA TGTGCCAGCAGCTTACGGAACACCGGGGAGCTGTTTTTT. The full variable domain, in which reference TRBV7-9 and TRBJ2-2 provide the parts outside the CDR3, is DTGVSQNPRHKITKRGQNVTFRCDPISEHNRLYWYRQTLGQGPEFLTYFQNEAQLEKSRLLSDRFSAERPKGSFSTLEIQRTEQGDSAMYLCASSLRNTGELFFGEGSRLTVL.

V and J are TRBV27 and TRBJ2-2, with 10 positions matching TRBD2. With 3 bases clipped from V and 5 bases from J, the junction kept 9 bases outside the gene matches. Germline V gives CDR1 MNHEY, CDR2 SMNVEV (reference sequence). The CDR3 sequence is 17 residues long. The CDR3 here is CASSFLSSGRGTGELFF. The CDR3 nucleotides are TGTGCCAGCAGTTTTTTATCTAGCGGGAGAGGTACCGGGGAGCTGTTTTTT.

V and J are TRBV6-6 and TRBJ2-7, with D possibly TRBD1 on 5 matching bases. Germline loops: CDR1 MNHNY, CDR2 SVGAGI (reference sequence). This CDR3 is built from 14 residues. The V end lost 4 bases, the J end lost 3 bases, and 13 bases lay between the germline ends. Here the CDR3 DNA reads TGTGCCAGCAGTTTAGGGGCAGGGTACTACGAGCAGTACTTC. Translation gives CASSLGAGYYEQYF.

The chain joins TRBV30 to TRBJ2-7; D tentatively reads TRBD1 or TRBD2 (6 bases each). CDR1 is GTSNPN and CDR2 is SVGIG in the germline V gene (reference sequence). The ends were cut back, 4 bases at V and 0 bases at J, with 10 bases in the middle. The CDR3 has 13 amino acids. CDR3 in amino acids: CAWKGGTSYEQYF. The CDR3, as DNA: TGTGCCTGGAAGGGGGGAACCTCCTACGAGCAGTACTTC.

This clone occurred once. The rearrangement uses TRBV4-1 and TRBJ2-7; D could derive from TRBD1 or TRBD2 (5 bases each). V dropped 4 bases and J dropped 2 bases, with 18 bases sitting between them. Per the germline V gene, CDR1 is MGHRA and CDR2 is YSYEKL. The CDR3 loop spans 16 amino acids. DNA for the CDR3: TGCGCCAGCAGCCTCGCCGGGGCTACCACAGCCTACGAGCAGTACTTC. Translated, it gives CASSLAGATTAYEQYF.

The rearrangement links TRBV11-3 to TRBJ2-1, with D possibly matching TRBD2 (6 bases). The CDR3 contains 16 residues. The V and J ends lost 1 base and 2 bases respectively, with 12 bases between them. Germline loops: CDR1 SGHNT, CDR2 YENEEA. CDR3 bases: TGTGCCAGCAGCTTAGGGGCCGCTAGCGCCTACAATGAGCAGTTCTTC. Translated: CASSLGAASAYNEQFF.

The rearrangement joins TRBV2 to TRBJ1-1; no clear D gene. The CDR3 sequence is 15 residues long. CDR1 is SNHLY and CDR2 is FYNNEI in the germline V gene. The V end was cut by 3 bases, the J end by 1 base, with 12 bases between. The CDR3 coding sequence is TGTGCCAGCAGTGATATTCCGGGAGCGAACACTGAAGCTTTCTTT. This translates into CASSDIPGANTEAFF.

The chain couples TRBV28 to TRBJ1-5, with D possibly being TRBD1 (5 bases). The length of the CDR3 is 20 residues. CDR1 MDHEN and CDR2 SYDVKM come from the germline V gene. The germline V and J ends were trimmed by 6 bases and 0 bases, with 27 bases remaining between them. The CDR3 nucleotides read TGTGCCAGCAGCACCATTTATGGCGGGACTGGGGTATATAGCAATCAGCCCCAGCATTTT. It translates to CASSTIYGGTGVYSNQPQHF.

CDR3 sequence: CASSLEQGRDEQYF. CDR3 bases: TGCGCCAGCAGCTTGGAACAGGGGAGAGACGAGCAGTACTTC. The V and J genes are TRBV5-1 and TRBJ2-7, with TRBD1 matching over 7 bases. V lost 0 bases to trimming and J lost 5 bases; unmatched junction nucleotides: 5. Germline CDR1 SGHRS, CDR2 YFSETQ. CDR3 length equals 14 residues.

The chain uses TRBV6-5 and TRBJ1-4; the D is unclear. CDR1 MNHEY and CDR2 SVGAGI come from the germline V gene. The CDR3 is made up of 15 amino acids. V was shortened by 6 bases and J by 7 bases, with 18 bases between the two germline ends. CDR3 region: CASSLIAAFVEKLFF. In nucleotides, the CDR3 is TGTGCCAGCAGCCTCATTGCCGCTTTTGTTGAAAAACTGTTTTTT.

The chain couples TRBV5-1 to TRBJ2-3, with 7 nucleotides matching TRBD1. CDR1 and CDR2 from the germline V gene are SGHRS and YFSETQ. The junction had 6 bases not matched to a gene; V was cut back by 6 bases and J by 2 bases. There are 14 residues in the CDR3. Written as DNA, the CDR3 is TGCGCCAGCACCAGGGGGTCCCACACAGATACGCAGTATTTT. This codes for CASTRGSHTDTQYF.

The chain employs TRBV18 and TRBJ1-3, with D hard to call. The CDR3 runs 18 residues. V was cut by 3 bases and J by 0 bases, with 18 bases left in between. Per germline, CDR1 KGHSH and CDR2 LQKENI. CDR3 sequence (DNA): TGTGCCAGCTCACCTAGAAAGGCCGAACAGAGCTCTGGAAACACCATATATTTT. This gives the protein CASSPRKAEQSSGNTIYF.

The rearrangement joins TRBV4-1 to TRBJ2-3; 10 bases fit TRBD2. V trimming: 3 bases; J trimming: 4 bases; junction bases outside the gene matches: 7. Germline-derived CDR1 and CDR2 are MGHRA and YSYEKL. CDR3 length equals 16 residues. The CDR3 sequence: CASSQLAGGGADTQYF. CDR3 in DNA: TGCGCCAGCAGCCAGTTAGCGGGAGGAGGTGCAGATACGCAGTATTTT.

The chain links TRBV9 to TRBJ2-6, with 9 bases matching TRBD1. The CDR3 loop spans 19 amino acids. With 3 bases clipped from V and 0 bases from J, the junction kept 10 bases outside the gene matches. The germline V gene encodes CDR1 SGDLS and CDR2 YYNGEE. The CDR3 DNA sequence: TGTGCCAGCAGCGGACCCTGGGACAGGGCCATCTCTGGGGCCAACGTCCTGACTTTC. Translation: CASSGPWDRAISGANVLTF.

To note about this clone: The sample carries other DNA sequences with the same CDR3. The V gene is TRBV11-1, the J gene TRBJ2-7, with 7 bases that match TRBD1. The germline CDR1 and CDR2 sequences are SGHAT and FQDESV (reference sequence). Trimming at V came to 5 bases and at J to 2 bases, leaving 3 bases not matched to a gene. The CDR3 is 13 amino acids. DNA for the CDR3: TGTGCCAGCAGCCGGGACAGACCCTACGAGCAGTACTTC. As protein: CASSRDRPYEQYF.

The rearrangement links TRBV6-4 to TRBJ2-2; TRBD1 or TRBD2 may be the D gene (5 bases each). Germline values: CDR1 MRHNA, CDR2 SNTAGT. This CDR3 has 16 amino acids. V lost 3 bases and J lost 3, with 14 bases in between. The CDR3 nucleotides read TGTGCCAGCAGTGAGCGGCCTGGGACCTACACCGGGGAGCTGTTTTTT. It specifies CASSERPGTYTGELFF.

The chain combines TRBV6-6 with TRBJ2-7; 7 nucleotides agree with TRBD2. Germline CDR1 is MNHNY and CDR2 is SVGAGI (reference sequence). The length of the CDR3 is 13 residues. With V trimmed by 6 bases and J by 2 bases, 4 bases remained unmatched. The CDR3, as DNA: TGTGCCAGCAGGGCCGGGACTACCTACGAGCAGTACTTC. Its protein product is CASRAGTTYEQYF.

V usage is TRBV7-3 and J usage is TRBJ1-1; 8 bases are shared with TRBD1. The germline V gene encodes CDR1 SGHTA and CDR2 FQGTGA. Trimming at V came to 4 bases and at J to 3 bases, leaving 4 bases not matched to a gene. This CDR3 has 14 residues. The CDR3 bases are TGTGCCAGCAGCTCGGGACAGGCCTACACTGAAGCTTTCTTT. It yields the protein CASSSGQAYTEAFF.

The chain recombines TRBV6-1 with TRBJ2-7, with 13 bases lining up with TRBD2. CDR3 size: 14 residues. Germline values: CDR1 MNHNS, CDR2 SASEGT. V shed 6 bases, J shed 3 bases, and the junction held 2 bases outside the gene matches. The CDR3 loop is CASRRTSGSYEQYF. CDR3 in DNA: TGTGCCAGCAGACGGACTAGCGGGAGCTACGAGCAGTACTTC.

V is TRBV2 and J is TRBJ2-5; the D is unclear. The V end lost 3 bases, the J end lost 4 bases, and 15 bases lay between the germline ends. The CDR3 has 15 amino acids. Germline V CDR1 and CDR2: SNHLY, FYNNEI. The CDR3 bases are TGTGCCAGCAGTGAGGAGAGAAGTGGTGCAGAGACCCAGTACTTC. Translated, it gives CASSEERSGAETQYF.

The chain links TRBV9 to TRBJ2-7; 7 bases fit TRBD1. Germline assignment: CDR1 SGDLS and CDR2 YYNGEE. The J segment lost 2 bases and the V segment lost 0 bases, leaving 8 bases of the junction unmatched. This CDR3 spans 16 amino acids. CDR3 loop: CASSVGHRDSTYEQYF. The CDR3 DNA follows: TGTGCCAGCAGCGTAGGCCACCGGGACAGTACCTACGAGCAGTACTTC. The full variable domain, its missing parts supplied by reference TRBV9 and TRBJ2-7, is DSGVTQTPKHLITATGQRVTLRCSPRSGDLSVYWYQQSLDQGLQFLIQYYNGEERAKGNILERFSAQQFPDLHSELNLSSLELGDSALYFCASSVGHRDSTYEQYFGPGTRLTVT.

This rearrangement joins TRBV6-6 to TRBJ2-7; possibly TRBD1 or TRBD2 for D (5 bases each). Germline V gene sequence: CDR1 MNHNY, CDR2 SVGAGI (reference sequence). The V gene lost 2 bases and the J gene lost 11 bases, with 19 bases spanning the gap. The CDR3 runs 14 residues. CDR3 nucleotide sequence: TGTGCCAGCAGTTACGTTGGGGGTCTCAAGGAGGAGTACTTC. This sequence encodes CASSYVGGLKEEYF.

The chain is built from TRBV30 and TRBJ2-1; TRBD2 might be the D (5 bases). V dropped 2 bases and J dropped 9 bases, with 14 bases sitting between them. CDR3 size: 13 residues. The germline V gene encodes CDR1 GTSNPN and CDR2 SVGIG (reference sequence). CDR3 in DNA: TGTGCCTGGAGTCACTCACGCGGGTTTGAGCAGTTCTTC. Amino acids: CAWSHSRGFEQFF.

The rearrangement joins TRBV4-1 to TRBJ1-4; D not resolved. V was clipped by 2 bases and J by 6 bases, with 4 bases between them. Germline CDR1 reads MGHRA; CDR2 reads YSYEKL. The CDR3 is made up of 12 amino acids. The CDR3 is CASSQRDEKLFF. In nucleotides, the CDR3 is TGCGCCAGCAGCCAAAGGGATGAAAAACTGTTTTTT.

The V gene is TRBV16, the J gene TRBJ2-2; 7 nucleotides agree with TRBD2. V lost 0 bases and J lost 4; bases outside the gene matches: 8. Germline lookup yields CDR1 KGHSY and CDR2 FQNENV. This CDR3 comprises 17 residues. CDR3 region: CASSQSGGSFRTGELFF. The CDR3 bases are TGTGCCAGCAGCCAATCGGGCGGGAGTTTTCGCACCGGGGAGCTGTTTTTT.

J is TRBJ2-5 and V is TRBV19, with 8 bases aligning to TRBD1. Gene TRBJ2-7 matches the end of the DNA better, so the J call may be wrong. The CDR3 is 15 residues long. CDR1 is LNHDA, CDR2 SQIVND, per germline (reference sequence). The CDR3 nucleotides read TGTGCCAGTACCCCTGGGACAGGACCCTCCTACGAGCAGTACTTC. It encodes CASTPGTGPSYEQYF.

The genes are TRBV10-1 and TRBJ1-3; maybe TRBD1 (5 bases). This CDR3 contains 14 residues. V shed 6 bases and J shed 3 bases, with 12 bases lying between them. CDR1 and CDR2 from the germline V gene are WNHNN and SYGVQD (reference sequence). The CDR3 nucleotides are TGCGCCAGCAGAAGCCGGGGGGTTGGAAACACCATATATTTT. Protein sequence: CASRSRGVGNTIYF.